The 21 T cell receptor beta chains below were found in one sample sequenced in a study of OX40 agonist ivuxolimab in advanced cancers. Libraries were prepared by immunoSEQ multiplex PCR; TCRdb keeps only in-frame clonotypes and omits some of them. The table records fewer than 30,000 clones, roughly 83% of them present only once. Sequences were derived from CD4+ or CD8+ T cells sorted from blood, sampled in a trial of the OX40 agonist ivuxolimab. These receptors were obtained from an adult with an advanced solid tumor such as melanoma, head and neck, liver or kidney cancer.

The rearrangement links TRBV4-1 to TRBJ2-2; 12 bases map to TRBD2. The CDR3 loop spans 17 amino acids. Trimming cost V 4 bases and J 0 bases; bases outside gene matches: 3. CDR1 MGHRA and CDR2 YSYEKL come from the germline V gene. The CDR3 coding sequence is TGCGCCAGCAGCCCGACTAGCGGGAGACCGAACACCGGGGAGCTGTTTTTT. Protein: CASSPTSGRPNTGELFF.

J is TRBJ2-2 and V is TRBV4-1; weak D call: TRBD2 (5 bases). The CDR3 loop spans 15 amino acids. V was trimmed by 2 bases and J by 4 bases, leaving 11 bases between them. Germline V CDR1 and CDR2: MGHRA, YSYEKL. CDR3 sequence reads: CASSQSSTSTGELFF. The CDR3 DNA sequence: TGCGCCAGCAGCCAATCCTCAACTAGCACCGGGGAGCTGTTTTTT.

The CDR3 DNA sequence: TGCGCCAGCAGCCAAGAACCGGGGGGGCTCTCCTACGAGCAGTACTTC. Translating gives CASSQEPGGLSYEQYF. This sequence joins TRBV4-1 and TRBJ2-7, with TRBD2 matching over 8 bases. This CDR3 is built from 16 residues. The junction had 4 bases not matched to a gene; V was cut back by 0 bases and J by 0 bases. Germline CDR1 and CDR2: MGHRA and YSYEKL.

This sequence joins TRBV10-3 and TRBJ1-1; D perhaps matches TRBD1 (6 bases). Trimming shortened V by 8 bases and J by 6 bases, and 13 bases separated the two germline ends. The CDR3 has 12 amino acids. The germline gives CDR1 ENHRY, CDR2 SYGVKD. The CDR3 DNA is TGTGCCATCGGGAACAGGGTCCCTGAAGCTTTCTTT. Amino acid sequence: CAIGNRVPEAFF.

V is TRBV6-5 and J is TRBJ1-4, with D possibly being TRBD1 (5 bases). Trimming shortened V by 5 bases and J by 8 bases, and 15 bases separated the two germline ends. Germline V CDR1 and CDR2: MNHEY, SVGAGI. This CDR3 comprises 14 residues. The CDR3 here is CASSPQGLGEKLFF. CDR3 bases: TGTGCCAGCAGTCCCCAGGGTCTGGGGGAAAAACTGTTTTTT.

CDR3 loop: CASSVGGTDTQYF. DNA for the CDR3: TGTGCCAGCAGTGTTGGGGGGACAGATACGCAGTATTTT. The chain employs TRBV6-4 and TRBJ2-3; tentative D call: TRBD2 (6 bases). The germline CDR1 and CDR2 sequences are MRHNA and SNTAGT. CDR3 length: 13 residues. The V gene lost 4 bases and the J gene lost 3 bases, with 8 bases spanning the gap.

In regard to this clone: The junction differs from germline at one of its ends, possibly a read error. The chain is built from TRBV4-1 and TRBJ2-1; 9 bases line up with TRBD1. Germline V gene sequence: CDR1 MGHRA, CDR2 YSYEKL. This CDR3 spans 15 amino acids. The CDR3, as DNA: TGCGCCAGCAGCGAAGAAGGGACAGGGTTCAATGAGCAGTTCTTC. Protein product: CASSEEGTGFNEQFF.

The rearrangement uses TRBV9 and TRBJ1-2; perhaps TRBD1 as D (6 bases). V shed 4 bases and J shed 8 bases, with 18 bases lying between them. The germline V gene has CDR1 SGDLS and CDR2 YYNGEE. This CDR3 is built from 14 residues. CDR3: CASSTPSGARGYTF. The CDR3 DNA reads TGTGCCAGCAGCACCCCATCGGGGGCAAGGGGCTACACCTTC.

In this sample, this clone is medium-sized. The genes are TRBV5-1 and TRBJ2-2; 10 nucleotides match TRBD2. J gave up 15 bases and V 0 bases, and 8 bases lay outside the gene matches. The CDR3 loop spans 14 amino acids. CDR1 and CDR2 (germline): SGHRS, YFSETQ. The CDR3 DNA reads TGCGCCAGCAGCTTGGATCCAGCGGGAGGGAGGGTGTTTTTT. It specifies CASSLDPAGGRVFF.

This rearrangement joins TRBV28 to TRBJ2-5; 9 bases fit TRBD2. This CDR3 has 17 amino acids. V trimming: 1 base; J trimming: 4 bases; junction bases outside the gene matches: 10. Germline V gene sequence: CDR1 MDHEN, CDR2 SYDVKM. The CDR3 region is CASSLSGSGRFVETQYF. The CDR3 DNA follows: TGTGCCAGCAGTTTATCAGGTAGCGGGAGATTTGTAGAGACCCAGTACTTC.

The J gene is TRBJ2-1, the V gene TRBV30; TRBD2 matches at 10 bases. Per germline, CDR1 GTSNPN and CDR2 SVGIG (reference sequence). V gave up 4 bases and J gave up 2 bases; unmatched junction bases: 8. This CDR3 is built from 16 residues. CDR3 DNA: TGTGCCTGGAACTTATTAGCGGGAGGCCCCTACAATGAGCAGTTCTTC. Translating it yields CAWNLLAGGPYNEQFF.

V gene TRBV2 combines with J gene TRBJ1-5, with a tentative D call TRBD1 (5 bases). The CDR3 length is 14 residues. Trimming removed 8 bases from V and 4 bases from J, with 15 bases in between. Germline CDR1 SNHLY, CDR2 FYNNEI. CDR3 DNA: TGTGCCAGCGCGGCTGGGGGGTTTAATCAGCCCCAGCATTTT. Its protein is CASAAGGFNQPQHF.

The rearrangement joins TRBV11-2 to TRBJ2-1, with no clear D. This CDR3 contains 17 residues. The V gene's germline CDR1 is SGHAT and CDR2 FQNNGV. V lost 1 base and J lost 0, with 13 bases in between. The CDR3 loop reads CASSLVYYRSSYNEQFF. CDR3 DNA sequence: TGTGCCAGCAGCTTAGTTTATTACAGAAGCTCCTACAATGAGCAGTTCTTC.

The chain has TRBV9 and TRBJ2-1, with D unresolved. The CDR3 sequence is 13 residues long. Germline CDR1 reads SGDLS; CDR2 reads YYNGEE. Trimming removed 2 bases at V and 6 bases at J, with 9 bases between. CDR3 sequence reads: CASSVYESNEQFF. The CDR3, as DNA: TGTGCCAGCAGCGTTTATGAGTCCAATGAGCAGTTCTTC.

V and J are TRBV19 and TRBJ2-1; tentative D call: TRBD1 (6 bases). This CDR3 region has 14 residues. V lost 5 bases, J lost 0 bases, and 8 bases lay in between. Germline V gene sequence: CDR1 LNHDA, CDR2 SQIVND (reference sequence). The CDR3 reads CASSPTGSYNEQFF. The CDR3, as DNA: TGTGCCAGTAGTCCGACAGGCTCCTACAATGAGCAGTTCTTC.

Only one count was recorded for this clone. The chain is built from TRBV5-3 and TRBJ1-5, with 9 bases aligning to TRBD1. TRBV5-3 carries the ORF label, with uncertain function. V dropped 4 bases and J dropped 6; count of bases not matched to a gene: 8. The CDR3 contains 15 residues. The CDR3 region has the DNA TGTGCCAGAAGCGGGGGGACAGGGCCTCCTCAGCCCCAGCATTTT. Translating it yields CARSGGTGPPQPQHF.

This chain uses TRBV5-1 with TRBJ2-3, with 13 bases matching TRBD2. The length of the CDR3 is 18 residues. J lost 0 bases, V lost 4 bases, and 8 bases had no gene match. The germline CDR1 and CDR2 sequences are SGHRS and YFSETQ. CDR3 protein: CASSPKGLAGYSTDTQYF. CDR3 sequence (DNA): TGCGCCAGCAGCCCCAAGGGACTAGCGGGATATAGCACAGATACGCAGTATTTT.

V and J are TRBV9 and TRBJ2-7; D remains unclear. The length of the CDR3 is 13 residues. The germline gives CDR1 SGDLS, CDR2 YYNGEE. V was trimmed by 0 bases and J by 2 bases, leaving 6 bases between them. For the CDR3, the DNA is TGTGCCAGCAGCGTAGAGGACGCCTACGAGCAGTACTTC. Protein: CASSVEDAYEQYF.

The sample holds many counts of this clone. The chain combines TRBV30 with TRBJ2-1, with TRBD2 as a possible D gene (5 bases). The V and J ends lost 1 base and 8 bases respectively, with 18 bases between them. CDR1 and CDR2 (germline): GTSNPN, SVGIG (reference sequence). This CDR3 contains 15 residues. The CDR3 bases are TGTGCCTGGAGTGAGGGTAGCGTTCTTAGAGATGAGCAGTTCTTC. Protein sequence: CAWSEGSVLRDEQFF.

The V call is TRBV7-9, the J call TRBJ2-4, with a possible D match to TRBD2 (5 bases). The V gene's germline CDR1 is SEHNR and CDR2 FQNEAQ (reference sequence). V was trimmed by 5 bases and J by 1 base, leaving 15 bases between them. This CDR3 is 16 amino acids long. This CDR3 is CASSLTPGMAKNIQYF. CDR3 DNA sequence: TGTGCCAGCAGCCTAACCCCGGGAATGGCCAAAAACATTCAGTACTTC.

This chain connects TRBV13 to TRBJ2-7; weak D call: TRBD2 (5 bases). CDR1 is PRHDT and CDR2 is FYEKMQ in the germline V gene (reference sequence). CDR3 length: 15 residues. The germline V and J ends were trimmed by 0 bases and 6 bases, with 15 bases remaining between them. The CDR3 protein is CASSLGLRAAREQYF. The CDR3 DNA is TGTGCCAGCAGCTTAGGCCTGCGGGCAGCACGCGAGCAGTACTTC.